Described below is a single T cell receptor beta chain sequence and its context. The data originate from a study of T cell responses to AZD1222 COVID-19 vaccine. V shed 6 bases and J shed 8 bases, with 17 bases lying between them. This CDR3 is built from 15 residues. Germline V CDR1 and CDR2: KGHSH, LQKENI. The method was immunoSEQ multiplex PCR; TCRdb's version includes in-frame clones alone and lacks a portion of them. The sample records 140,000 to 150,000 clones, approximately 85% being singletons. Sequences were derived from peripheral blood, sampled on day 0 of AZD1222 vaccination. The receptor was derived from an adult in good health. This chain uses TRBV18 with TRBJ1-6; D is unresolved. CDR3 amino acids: CASSRGGRDDSPLHF. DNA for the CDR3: TGTGCCAGCTCGCGTGGCGGGCGAGATGATTCACCCCTCCACTTT.